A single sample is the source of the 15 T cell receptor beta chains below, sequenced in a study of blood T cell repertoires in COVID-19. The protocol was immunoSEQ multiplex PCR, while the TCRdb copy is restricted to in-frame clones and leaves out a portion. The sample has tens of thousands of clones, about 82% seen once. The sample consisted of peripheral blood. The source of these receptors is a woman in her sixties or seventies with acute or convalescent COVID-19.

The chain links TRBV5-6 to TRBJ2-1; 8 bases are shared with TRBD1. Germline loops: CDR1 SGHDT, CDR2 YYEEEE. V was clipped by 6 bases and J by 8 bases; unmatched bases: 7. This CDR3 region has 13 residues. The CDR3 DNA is TGTGCCAGCACCCACAGGGGGTACGATGAGCAGTTCTTC. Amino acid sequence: CASTHRGYDEQFF. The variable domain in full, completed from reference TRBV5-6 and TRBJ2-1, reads DAGVTQSPTHLIKTRGQQVTLRCSPKSGHDTVSWYQQALGQGPQFIFQYYEEEERQRGNFPDRFSGHQFPNYSSELNVNALLLGDSALYLCASTHRGYDEQFFGPGTRLTVL.

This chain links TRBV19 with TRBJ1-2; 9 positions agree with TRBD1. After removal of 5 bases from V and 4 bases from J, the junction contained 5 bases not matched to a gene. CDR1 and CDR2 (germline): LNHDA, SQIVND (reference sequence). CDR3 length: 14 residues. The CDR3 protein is CASSLGQGPYGYTF. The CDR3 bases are TGTGCCAGTAGTCTGGGACAGGGCCCCTATGGCTACACCTTC.

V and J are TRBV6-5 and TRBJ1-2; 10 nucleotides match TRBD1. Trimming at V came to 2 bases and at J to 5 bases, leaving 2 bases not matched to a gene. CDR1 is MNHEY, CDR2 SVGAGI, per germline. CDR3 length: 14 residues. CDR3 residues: CASSYRGQGYGYTF. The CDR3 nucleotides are TGTGCCAGCAGTTACCGGGGACAGGGGTATGGCTACACCTTC.

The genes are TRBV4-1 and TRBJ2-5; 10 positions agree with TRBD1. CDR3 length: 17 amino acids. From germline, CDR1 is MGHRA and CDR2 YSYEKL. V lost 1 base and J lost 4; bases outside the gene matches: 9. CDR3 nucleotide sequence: TGCGCCAGCAGCCAAGTCCGCAGGACAGGGGGTACAGAGACCCAGTACTTC. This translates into CASSQVRRTGGTETQYF.

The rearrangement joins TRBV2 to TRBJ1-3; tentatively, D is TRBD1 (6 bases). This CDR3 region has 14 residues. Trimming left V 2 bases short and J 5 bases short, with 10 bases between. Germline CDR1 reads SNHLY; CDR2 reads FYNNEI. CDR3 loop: CASSEIGQRNTIYF. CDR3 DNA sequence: TGTGCCAGCAGTGAAATTGGACAGAGAAACACCATATATTTT.

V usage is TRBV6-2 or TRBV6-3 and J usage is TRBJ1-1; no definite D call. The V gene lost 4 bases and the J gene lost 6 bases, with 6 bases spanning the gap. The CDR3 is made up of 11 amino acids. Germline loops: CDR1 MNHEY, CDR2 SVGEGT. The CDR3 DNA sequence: TGTGCCAGCAGTTTCGGGGCTGAAGCTTTCTTT. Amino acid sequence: CASSFGAEAFF.

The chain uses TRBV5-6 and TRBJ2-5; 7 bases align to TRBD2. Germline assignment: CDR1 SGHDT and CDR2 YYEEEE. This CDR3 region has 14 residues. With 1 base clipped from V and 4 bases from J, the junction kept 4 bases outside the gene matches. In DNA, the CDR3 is TGTGCCAGCAGCTTGACGGGGGGTGGAGAGACCCAGTACTTC. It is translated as CASSLTGGGETQYF. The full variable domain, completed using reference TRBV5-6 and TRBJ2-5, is DAGVTQSPTHLIKTRGQQVTLRCSPKSGHDTVSWYQQALGQGPQFIFQYYEEEERQRGNFPDRFSGHQFPNYSSELNVNALLLGDSALYLCASSLTGGGETQYFGPGTRLLVL.

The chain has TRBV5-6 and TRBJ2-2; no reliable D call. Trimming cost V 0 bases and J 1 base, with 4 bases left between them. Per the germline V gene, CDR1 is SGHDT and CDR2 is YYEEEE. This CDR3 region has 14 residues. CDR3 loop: CASSLDRNTGELFF. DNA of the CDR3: TGTGCCAGCAGCTTGGACAGGAACACCGGGGAGCTGTTTTTT.

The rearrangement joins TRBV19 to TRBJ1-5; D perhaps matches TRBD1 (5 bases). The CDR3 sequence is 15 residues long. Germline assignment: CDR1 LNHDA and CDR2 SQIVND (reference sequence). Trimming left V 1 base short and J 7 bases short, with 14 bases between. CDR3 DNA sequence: TGTGCCAGTAGTATAGGGGGCAGGATGGGCCAGCCCCAGCATTTT. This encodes CASSIGGRMGQPQHF.

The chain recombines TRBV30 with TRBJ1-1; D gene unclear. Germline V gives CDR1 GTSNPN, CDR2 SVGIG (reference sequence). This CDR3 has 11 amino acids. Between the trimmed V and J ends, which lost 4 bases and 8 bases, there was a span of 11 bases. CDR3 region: CAWTLPGEAFF. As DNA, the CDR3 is TGTGCCTGGACCCTTCCCGGGGAAGCTTTCTTT.

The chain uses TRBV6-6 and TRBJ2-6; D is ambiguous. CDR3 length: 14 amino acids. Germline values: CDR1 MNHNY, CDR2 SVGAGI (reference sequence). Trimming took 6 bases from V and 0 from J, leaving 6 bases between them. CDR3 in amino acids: CASSVSSGANVLTF. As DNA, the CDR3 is TGTGCCAGCAGCGTCAGCTCTGGGGCCAACGTCCTGACTTTC.

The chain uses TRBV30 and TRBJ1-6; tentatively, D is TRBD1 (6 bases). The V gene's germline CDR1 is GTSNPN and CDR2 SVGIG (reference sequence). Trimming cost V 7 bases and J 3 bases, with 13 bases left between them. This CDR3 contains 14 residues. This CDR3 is CAFRTAFYNSPLHF. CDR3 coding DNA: TGTGCCTTTAGGACAGCCTTCTATAATTCACCCCTCCACTTT.

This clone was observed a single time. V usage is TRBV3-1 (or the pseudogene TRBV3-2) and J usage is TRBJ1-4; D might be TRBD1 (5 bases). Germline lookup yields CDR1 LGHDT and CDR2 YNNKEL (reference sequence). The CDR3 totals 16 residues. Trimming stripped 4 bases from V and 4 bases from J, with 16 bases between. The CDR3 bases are TGTGCCAGCAGCCGCACCCCGACAGCCTATAATGAAAAACTGTTTTTT. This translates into CASSRTPTAYNEKLFF.

The CDR3 DNA follows: TGTGCCAGTAGTACCGACAGGGGTAGCAATCAGCCCCAGCATTTT. As protein: CASSTDRGSNQPQHF. V gene TRBV19 combines with J gene TRBJ1-5, with 8 positions matching TRBD1. Per the germline V gene, CDR1 is LNHDA and CDR2 is SQIVND (reference sequence). The CDR3 extends over 15 amino acids. Trimming took 4 bases from V and 0 from J; bases not matched to a gene: 2.

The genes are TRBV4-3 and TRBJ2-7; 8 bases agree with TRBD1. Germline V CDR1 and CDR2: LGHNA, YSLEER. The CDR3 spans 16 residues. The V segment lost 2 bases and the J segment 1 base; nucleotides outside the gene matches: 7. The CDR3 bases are TGCGCCAGCAGCCAATATCGGACAGGGAGGTCCTACGAGCAGTACTTC. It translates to CASSQYRTGRSYEQYF.